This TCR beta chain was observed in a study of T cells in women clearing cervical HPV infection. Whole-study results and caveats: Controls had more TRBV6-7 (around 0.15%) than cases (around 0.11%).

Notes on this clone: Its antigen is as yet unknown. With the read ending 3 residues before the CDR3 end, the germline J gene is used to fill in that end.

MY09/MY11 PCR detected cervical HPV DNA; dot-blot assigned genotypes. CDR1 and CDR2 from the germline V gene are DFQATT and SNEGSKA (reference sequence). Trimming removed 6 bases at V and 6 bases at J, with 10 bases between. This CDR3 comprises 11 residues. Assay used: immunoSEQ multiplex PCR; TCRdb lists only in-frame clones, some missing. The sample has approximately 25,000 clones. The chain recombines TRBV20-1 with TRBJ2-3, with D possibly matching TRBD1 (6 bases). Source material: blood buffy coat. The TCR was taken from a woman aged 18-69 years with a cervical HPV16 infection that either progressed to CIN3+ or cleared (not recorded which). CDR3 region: CSARGGDTQYF. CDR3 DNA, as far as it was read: TGCAGTGCCAGGGGTGGGGATACG.